These 24 T cell receptor beta chains originate from one sample sequenced in a study of T cells expressing NK-cell markers. No DNA is given; TCRdb re-called the 5' RACE reads and lists each CDR3 protein once. The sample's table shows some 460,000 distinct CDR3 sequences. Sequenced: blood T cells: a sorted CD56 or NKG2C T cell subset, CD4+ or CD8+ T cells, or bulk PBMC T cells (not recorded which). These receptors came from a woman in her forties or fifties in good health.

The chain is built from TRBV6-1 and TRBJ2-5; the TRBD1 assignment by TCRdb is unverifiable without DNA. The germline gives CDR1 MNHNS, CDR2 SASEGT. The CDR3 has 13 residues. The CDR3 loop is CASSGALSETQYF.

The CDR3 protein is CASSPQTSGPNNEQFF. This chain joins TRBV12-3 or TRBV12-4 and TRBJ2-1; TCRdb designates TRBD2, a call that cannot be tested without DNA. The CDR3 is 16 residues long.

The rearrangement uses TRBV29-1 and TRBJ2-2; as DNA is missing, the TRBD1 call by TCRdb cannot be tested. Germline V CDR1 and CDR2: SQVTM, ANQGSEA. The CDR3 length is 14 residues. CDR3 amino acids: CSVGGNSNTGELFF.

The genes are TRBV5-5 and TRBJ2-2; the TCRdb call, TRBD1, lacks DNA for checking. The CDR3 totals 15 residues. CDR1 is SGHKS and CDR2 is YYEKEE in the germline V gene (reference sequence). The CDR3 sequence: CASSLGQKQGGELFF.

V gene TRBV29-1 combines with J gene TRBJ2-1; TCRdb returns TRBD1, unconfirmable since there is no DNA. Germline-derived CDR1 and CDR2 are SQVTM and ANQGSEA. The CDR3 sequence is 16 residues long. CDR3 residues: CSASDNTGYLSHEQFF.

The chain carries TRBV7-9 and TRBJ2-2; with no DNA, the TCRdb D assignment of TRBD2 cannot be verified. CDR1 and CDR2 from the germline V gene are SEHNR and FQNEAQ (reference sequence). This CDR3 is built from 16 residues. The CDR3: CASNDLQLASTGELFF.

The chain links TRBV5-5 to TRBJ2-7. Germline CDR1 is SGHKS and CDR2 is YYEKEE (reference sequence). The length of the CDR3 is 14 residues. This CDR3 reads CASSLRLASYEQYF. The full variable domain, its missing parts supplied by reference TRBV5-5 and TRBJ2-7, is DAGVTQSPTHLIKTRGQQVTLRCSPISGHKSVSWYQQVLGQGPQFIFQYYEKEERGRGNFPDRFSARQFPNYSSELNVNALLLGDSALYLCASSLRLASYEQYFGPGTRLTVT.

This chain joins TRBV6-5 and TRBJ2-5; TCRdb's D gene call, TRBD2, goes unchecked for lack of DNA. CDR1 and CDR2 (germline): MNHEY, SVGAGI. The CDR3 is made up of 16 amino acids. This chain's CDR3 is CASSYWGSGVQETQYF.

The chain uses TRBV20-1 and TRBJ1-5; absent DNA, TCRdb's TRBD1 call cannot be checked. Germline V gives CDR1 DFQATT, CDR2 SNEGSKA (reference sequence). The CDR3 is made up of 15 amino acids. This chain's CDR3 is CSASLGQGFDQPQHF.

The chain has TRBV7-9 and TRBJ2-5; TCRdb gives TRBD2 as the D gene, but with no DNA this cannot be confirmed. The CDR3 contains 14 residues. The germline V gene encodes CDR1 SEHNR and CDR2 FQNEAQ (reference sequence). The CDR3 sequence is CASSFGGSTETQYF.

The rearrangement links TRBV6-1 to TRBJ1-1. Germline lookup yields CDR1 MNHNS and CDR2 SASEGT. This CDR3 contains 13 residues. This CDR3 is CASRMDRNTEAFF.

The V gene is TRBV4-1, the J gene TRBJ1-4; TCRdb proposes TRBD1, but this gene call is untestable without DNA. This CDR3 has 15 amino acids. The V gene's germline CDR1 is MGHRA and CDR2 YSYEKL. CDR3 region: CASSQVGTGGEKLFF.

The chain is built from TRBV19 and TRBJ2-2; TCRdb proposes TRBD1, but this gene call is untestable without DNA. Germline V gene data show CDR1 as LNHDA and CDR2 as SQIVND (reference sequence). The CDR3 runs 15 residues. The CDR3 is CASTPAGKRAGELFF.

The V gene is TRBV5-1, the J gene TRBJ2-3; the TCRdb call, TRBD2, lacks DNA for checking. This CDR3 has 18 residues. Germline-derived CDR1 and CDR2 are SGHRS and YFSETQ. Here the CDR3 reads CASSLVGTSAIGTDTQYF.

The chain combines TRBV5-1 with TRBJ1-4; absent DNA, TCRdb's TRBD1 call cannot be checked. This CDR3 region has 14 residues. From germline, CDR1 is SGHRS and CDR2 YFSETQ. CDR3 loop: CASSSRGRGEKLFF.

The chain is built from TRBV5-1 and TRBJ1-2; TCRdb's D call, TRBD1, is unchecked because there is no DNA. The CDR3 runs 14 residues. The germline gives CDR1 SGHRS, CDR2 YFSETQ. CDR3 loop: CASSYGQGAFGYTF.

CDR3 in amino acids: CASRRPGNTDTQYF. The rearrangement links TRBV6-5 to TRBJ2-3; as DNA is missing, the TRBD1 call by TCRdb cannot be tested. Germline V lookup: CDR1 MNHEY, CDR2 SVGAGI. The CDR3 loop spans 14 amino acids.

The genes are TRBV29-1 and TRBJ1-1. Germline CDR1 SQVTM, CDR2 ANQGSEA. CDR3 length: 13 amino acids. This CDR3 is CSVCIEGLPEAFF.

V usage is TRBV20-1 and J usage is TRBJ2-5; without DNA, the TCRdb call of TRBD1 cannot be checked. The germline gives CDR1 DFQATT, CDR2 SNEGSKA (reference sequence). The CDR3 totals 13 residues. CDR3: CSARAGDGASQYF.

The chain combines TRBV24-1 with TRBJ1-5; TCRdb's assignment of TRBD1 cannot be checked, as there is no DNA. This CDR3 is built from 14 residues. The germline CDR1 and CDR2 sequences are KGHDR and SFDVKD. CDR3 in amino acids: CATSLTGVNQPQHF.

The chain employs TRBV24-1 and TRBJ2-1. CDR1 is KGHDR, CDR2 SFDVKD, per germline. This CDR3 is built from 13 residues. The CDR3 reads CATSDAGRYEQFF.

The chain links TRBV12-3 or TRBV12-4 to TRBJ2-5; checking the TCRdb D call of TRBD2 is not possible without DNA. The CDR3 contains 14 residues. The CDR3 reads CASRTSGTPETQYF.

V gene TRBV9 combines with J gene TRBJ1-2; the D call of TRBD1 rests on TCRdb alone, since no DNA is present to check it. Germline loops: CDR1 SGDLS, CDR2 YYNGEE. This CDR3 has 16 residues. The CDR3 spells CASSVYDRVSHYGYTF.

The chain combines TRBV6-1 with TRBJ1-1; TCRdb outputs TRBD1, but without DNA this stays unchecked. Germline loops: CDR1 MNHNS, CDR2 SASEGT. The length of the CDR3 is 13 residues. The CDR3 reads CASSERRGTEAFF.